This TCR beta chain emerged from a study of T cell responses to AZD1222 COVID-19 vaccine. This CDR3 contains 15 residues. Losses at the gene ends were 5 bases for V and 6 bases for J; bases not matched to a gene: 8. Germline CDR1 is SQVTM and CDR2 is ANQGSEA. The protocol was immunoSEQ multiplex PCR, while the TCRdb copy is restricted to in-frame clones and leaves out a portion. In the table there are about 130,000 clones, more than 80% of which are singletons. The rearrangement uses TRBV29-1 and TRBJ2-2, with 11 bases lining up with TRBD1. The sequence came from an adult in good health. The specimen was peripheral blood, collected on day 0 of AZD1222 vaccination. The CDR3 reads CSVLGQGALPGELFF. CDR3 nucleotides: TGCAGCGTTCTCGGACAGGGGGCCCTCCCCGGGGAGCTGTTTTTT.